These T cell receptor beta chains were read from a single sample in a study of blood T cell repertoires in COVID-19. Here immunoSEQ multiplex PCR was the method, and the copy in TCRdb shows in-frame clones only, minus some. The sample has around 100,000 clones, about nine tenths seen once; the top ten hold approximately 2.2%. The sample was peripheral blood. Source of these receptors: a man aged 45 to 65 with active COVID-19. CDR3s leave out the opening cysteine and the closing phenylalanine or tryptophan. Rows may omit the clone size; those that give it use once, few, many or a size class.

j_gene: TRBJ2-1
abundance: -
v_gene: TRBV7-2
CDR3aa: ASSRRGAGGRNEQF

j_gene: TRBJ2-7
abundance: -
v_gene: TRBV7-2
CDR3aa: ASSLAWDRSSSYEQY

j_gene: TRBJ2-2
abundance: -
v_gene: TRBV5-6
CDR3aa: ASSLGQLARNTGELF

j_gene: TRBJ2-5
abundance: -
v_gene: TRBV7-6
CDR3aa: ASSFLPTPKEETQY

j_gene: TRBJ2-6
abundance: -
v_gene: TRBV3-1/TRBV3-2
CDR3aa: ASSQLAVITGANVLT

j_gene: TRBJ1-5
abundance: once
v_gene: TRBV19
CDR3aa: ASSIRGNQPQH

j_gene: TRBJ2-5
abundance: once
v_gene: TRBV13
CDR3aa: ASSLMGSQETQY

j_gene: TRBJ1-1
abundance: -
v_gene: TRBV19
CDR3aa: ASSIGRLGAF

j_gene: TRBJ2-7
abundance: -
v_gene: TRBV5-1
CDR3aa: ASSSRAGGSYEQY

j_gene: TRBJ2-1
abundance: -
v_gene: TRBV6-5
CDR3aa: ASSLYNEQF

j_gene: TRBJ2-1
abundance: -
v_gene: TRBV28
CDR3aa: ASSQLADSYNEQF

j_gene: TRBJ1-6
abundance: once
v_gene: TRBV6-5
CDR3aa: ASSRQGFSPLH